This passage covers 10 T cell receptor beta chains from one sample sequenced in a study of neurological immune-mediated disorders. TCRdb itself ran the 5' RACE reads through MiXCR, one entry per CDR3 protein. The sample lists about 74,000 distinct CDR3 sequences, less than 5.5% seen once, with approximately 7% in the top ten. Sequences were obtained from PBMCs. The receptor source for this set is a man aged 18 to 29 with multiple sclerosis.

As for this clonotype: At one boundary the junction diverges from the germline segment, which might be a read error. V is TRBV15 and J is TRBJ2-4, with D perhaps given as TRBD1 or TRBD2 (5 bases each). The CDR3 extends over 12 amino acids. CDR1 is LNHNV and CDR2 is YYDKDF in the germline V gene (reference sequence). CDR3 nucleotide sequence: TGTGCCACCAGTACGGGACGTATGGCCGGGGACTTC. Encoded protein: CATSTGRMAGDF.

This clonotype appeared many times. The chain has TRBV20-1 and TRBJ2-1, with 9 bases lining up with TRBD2. Germline V CDR1 and CDR2: DFQATT, SNEGSKA (reference sequence). Trimming took 0 bases from V and 0 from J; bases not matched to a gene: 3. The CDR3 is 16 amino acids. The CDR3 DNA sequence: TGCAGTGCTAGAGAAGCTAGCGGGATCTCCTACAATGAGCAGTTCTTC. It translates to CSAREASGISYNEQFF.

Ten or more counts support this clonotype. The chain carries TRBV12-3 or TRBV12-4 and TRBJ2-2; 12 bases fit TRBD2. There are 22 residues in the CDR3. J was trimmed by 0 bases and V by 3 bases; bases with no gene match: 17. The CDR3 sequence is CASSFRAALWGLAGANTGELFF. The CDR3 DNA follows: TGTGCCAGCAGTTTTAGGGCTGCATTGTGGGGACTAGCGGGCGCGAACACCGGGGAGCTGTTTTTT.

The V and J genes are TRBV7-2 and TRBJ2-7; D tentatively fits TRBD1 or TRBD2 (5 bases each). V shed 7 bases and J shed 3 bases, with 19 bases lying between them. The CDR3 length is 15 residues. CDR1 SGHTA and CDR2 FQGNSA come from the germline V gene. The CDR3: CASTSRDRLFYEQYF. The CDR3 coding sequence is TGTGCCAGCACCAGCCGGGACCGCCTCTTCTACGAGCAGTACTTC.

This clonotype was counted many times. The gene calls are TRBV19 and TRBJ1-5; D perhaps matches TRBD1 (5 bases). Germline CDR1 and CDR2: LNHDA and SQIVND (reference sequence). Trimming removed 4 bases at V and 4 bases at J, with 8 bases between. CDR3 size: 13 residues. The chain's CDR3 is CASSKGPNQPQHF. The CDR3 region has the DNA TGTGCCAGTAGTAAGGGACCAAATCAGCCCCAGCATTTT.

This clonotype was seen repeatedly, ten times or more. The V and J genes are TRBV15 and TRBJ1-2; D ambiguous. V was shortened by 0 bases and J by 4 bases, with 15 bases between the two germline ends. Germline V gene sequence: CDR1 LNHNV, CDR2 YYDKDF (reference sequence). CDR3 length equals 16 residues. CDR3 loop: CATSRDPSGIPYGYTF. DNA for the CDR3: TGTGCCACCAGCAGAGACCCCTCCGGGATTCCCTATGGCTACACCTTC.

This clonotype came up many times. J is TRBJ2-7 and V is TRBV7-2; D is uncertain. This CDR3 comprises 12 residues. Germline V gene lookup returns CDR1 SGHTA and CDR2 FQGNSA. The V gene lost 3 bases and the J gene lost 0 bases, with 3 bases spanning the gap. The CDR3 reads CASSFSSYEQYF. CDR3 nucleotide sequence: TGTGCCAGCAGCTTTAGCTCCTACGAGCAGTACTTC.

This clonotype was seen only a few times. A single base separates this from a much larger clone, so it may be a read error. This chain uses TRBV7-2 with TRBJ1-5; 9 bases map to TRBD1. In germline, CDR1 is SGHTA, CDR2 FQGNSA. This CDR3 comprises 17 residues. The CDR3 region is CASSLGGQGGRNQPQNF. In DNA, the CDR3 is TGTGCCAGCAGCTTAGGGGGACAGGGAGGTCGCAATCAGCCCCAGAATTTT. Supplemented by reference TRBV7-2 and TRBJ1-5, the full variable domain reads GAGVSQSPSNKVTEKGKDVELRCDPISGHTALYWYRQSLGQGLEFLIYFQGNSAPDKSGLPSDRFSAERTGGSVSTLTIQRTQQEDSAVYLCASSLGGQGGRNQPQNFGDGTRLSIL.

As concerns this clonotype: This may come from a read error, since a much larger clone is one base off. The chain is built from TRBV7-2 and TRBJ1-1; the D is unclear. Germline V gene lookup returns CDR1 SGHTA and CDR2 FQGNSA. CDR3 length: 11 residues. CDR3 nucleotides: TGTGCCAGCAGATTAGGAGGACCGCTCACGTTC. Amino acids: CASRLGGPLTF.

This clonotype has ten or more counts. The V gene is TRBV12-3 or TRBV12-4, the J gene TRBJ2-3; 11 bases map to TRBD2. V was clipped by 5 bases and J by 3 bases; unmatched bases: 1. The CDR3 spans 14 residues. The chain's CDR3 is CASSTSGGTDTQYF. The CDR3 region has the DNA TGTGCCAGCAGTACTAGCGGGGGAACAGATACGCAGTATTTT.